Each of the 5 T cell receptor beta chains below was sequenced from the same sample in a study of cytomegalovirus exposure and HLA in healthy donors (dated by TCRdb to about 2017). Preparation of the library involved the immunoSEQ multiplex PCR assay. For the multiplex PCR, a mixture combining 60 forward primers for TCR Vbeta segments and 13 reverse primers for TCR Jbeta segments was used. Not all clones reach the TCRdb copy of this immuneACCESS table, which keeps in-frame sequences only. Checked studies attribute under half of the gap to unresolved V genes and leave the rest unexplained. The sample has 85,000 to 130,000 clones on record, about 75% of them singletons. The ten largest account for approximately 2.8% of the sample. The specimen was PBMCs. These receptors were taken from a male donor in good health and CMV-seropositive.

J is TRBJ2-5 and V is TRBV9; TRBD1 agrees at 7 bases. Germline CDR1 is SGDLS and CDR2 is YYNGEE. J was trimmed by 1 base and V by 0 bases; bases with no gene match: 15. This CDR3 region has 19 residues. CDR3 DNA sequence: TGTGCCAGCAGCGTAGGCATGTATCCCGGGGCAGGGGGCCAAGAGACCCAGTACTTC. Translating gives CASSVGMYPGAGGQETQYF. The full variable domain, with the rest looked up from reference TRBV9 and TRBJ2-5, is DSGVTQTPKHLITATGQRVTLRCSPRSGDLSVYWYQQSLDQGLQFLIQYYNGEERAKGNILERFSAQQFPDLHSELNLSSLELGDSALYFCASSVGMYPGAGGQETQYFGPGTRLLVL.

The chain links TRBV2 to TRBJ1-6; 10 positions agree with TRBD1. Germline-derived CDR1 and CDR2 are SNHLY and FYNNEI. J was trimmed by 7 bases and V by 4 bases; bases with no gene match: 4. The CDR3 sequence is 15 residues long. The CDR3 region has the DNA TGTGCCAGCAGTGCCCGGACAGGGGGGAATTCACCCCTCCACTTT. It is translated as CASSARTGGNSPLHF.

The chain's CDR3 is CASSQDPSGGGELFF. Written as DNA, the CDR3 is TGTGCCAGCAGCCAAGATCCGAGCGGGGGAGGGGAGCTGTTTTTT. This chain connects TRBV4-2 to TRBJ2-2; 8 bases fit TRBD2. Trimming took 0 bases from V and 8 from J; bases not matched to a gene: 5. The length of the CDR3 is 15 residues. The germline CDR1 and CDR2 sequences are LGHNA and YNFKEQ.

The chain joins TRBV11-2 to TRBJ2-2; 11 bases line up with TRBD2. Germline loops: CDR1 SGHAT, CDR2 FQNNGV. The CDR3 has 16 residues. Trimming at V came to 5 bases and at J to 5 bases, leaving 7 bases not matched to a gene. CDR3 region: CASSPPGLAVTGELFF. CDR3 coding DNA: TGTGCCAGCAGCCCCCCGGGACTAGCGGTAACCGGGGAGCTGTTTTTT.

The chain recombines TRBV18 with TRBJ2-7; D remains unclear. Germline-derived CDR1 and CDR2 are KGHSH and LQKENI. This CDR3 region has 12 residues. With 4 bases removed from V and 6 bases from J, the gap between germline ends came to 10 bases. CDR3 in amino acids: CASSHYRGEQYF. CDR3 in DNA: TGTGCCAGCTCACATTACCGCGGCGAGCAGTACTTC.